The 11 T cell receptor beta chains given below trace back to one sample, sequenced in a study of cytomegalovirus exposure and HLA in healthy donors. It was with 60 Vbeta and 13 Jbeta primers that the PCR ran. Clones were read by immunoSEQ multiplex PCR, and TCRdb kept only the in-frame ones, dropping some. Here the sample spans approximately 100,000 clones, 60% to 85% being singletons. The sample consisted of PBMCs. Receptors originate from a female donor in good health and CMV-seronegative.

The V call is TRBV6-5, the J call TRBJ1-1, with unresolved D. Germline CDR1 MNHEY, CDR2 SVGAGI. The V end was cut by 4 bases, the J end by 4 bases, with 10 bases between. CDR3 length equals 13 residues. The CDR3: CASSSPTGTEAFF. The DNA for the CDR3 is TGTGCCAGCAGTTCTCCGACGGGCACTGAAGCTTTCTTT.

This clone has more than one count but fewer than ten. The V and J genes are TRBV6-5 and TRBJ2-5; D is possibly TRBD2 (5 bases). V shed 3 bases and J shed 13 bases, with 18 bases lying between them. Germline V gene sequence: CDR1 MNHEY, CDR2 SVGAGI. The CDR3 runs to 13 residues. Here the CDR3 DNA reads TGTGCCAGCAGTTATGCCGGGGATAAACGGTGGTACTTC. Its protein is CASSYAGDKRWYF.

CDR3 in amino acids: CASSRTDRRTEAFF. CDR3 sequence (DNA): TGTGCCAGCAGCCGAACCGACAGACGAACTGAAGCTTTCTTT. V gene TRBV14 combines with J gene TRBJ1-1, with D possibly being TRBD1 (5 bases). Trimming shortened V by 4 bases and J by 5 bases, and 14 bases separated the two germline ends. This CDR3 is built from 14 residues. Germline V gives CDR1 SGHDN, CDR2 FVKESK.

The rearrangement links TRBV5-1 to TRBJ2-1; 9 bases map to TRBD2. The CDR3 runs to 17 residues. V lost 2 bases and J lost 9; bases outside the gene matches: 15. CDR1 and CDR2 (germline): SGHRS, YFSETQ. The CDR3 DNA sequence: TGCGCCAGCAGCTTAATGTCCCTCGCGGGGGGGCCACTTGAGCAGTTCTTC. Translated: CASSLMSLAGGPLEQFF.

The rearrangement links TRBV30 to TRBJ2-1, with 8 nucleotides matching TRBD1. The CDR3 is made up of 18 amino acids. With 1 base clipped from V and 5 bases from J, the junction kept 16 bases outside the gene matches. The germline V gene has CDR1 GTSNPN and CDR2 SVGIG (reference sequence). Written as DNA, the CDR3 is TGTGCCTGGAGTGGGGCAGGGGGCTCCATAAGGGATAACAATGAGCAGTTCTTC. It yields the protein CAWSGAGGSIRDNNEQFF.

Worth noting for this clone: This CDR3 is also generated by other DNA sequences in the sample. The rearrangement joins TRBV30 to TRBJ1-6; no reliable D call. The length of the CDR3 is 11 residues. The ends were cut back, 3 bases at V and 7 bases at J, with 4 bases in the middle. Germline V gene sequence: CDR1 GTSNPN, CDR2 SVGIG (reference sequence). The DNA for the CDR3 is TGTGCCTGGAGCGCGAATTCACCCCTCCACTTT. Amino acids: CAWSANSPLHF. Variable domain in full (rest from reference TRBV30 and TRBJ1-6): SQTIHQWPATLVQPVGSPLSLECTVEGTSNPNLYWYRQAAGRGLQLLFYSVGIGQISSEVPQNLSASRPQDRQFILSSKKLLLSDSGFYLCAWSANSPLHFGNGTRLTVT.

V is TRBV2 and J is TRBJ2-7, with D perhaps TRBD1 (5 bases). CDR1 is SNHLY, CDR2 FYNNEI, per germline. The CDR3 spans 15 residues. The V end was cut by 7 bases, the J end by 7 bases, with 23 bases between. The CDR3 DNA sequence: TGTGCCAGCACCACTCAGTCCCCAGGGTTGGGTGAGCAGTACTTC. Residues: CASTTQSPGLGEQYF.

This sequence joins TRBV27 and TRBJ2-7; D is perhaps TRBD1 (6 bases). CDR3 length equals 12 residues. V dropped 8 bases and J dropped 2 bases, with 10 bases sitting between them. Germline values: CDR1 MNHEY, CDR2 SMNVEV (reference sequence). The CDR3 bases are TGTGCCAGCGGCGACAGGACCTACGAGCAGTACTTC. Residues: CASGDRTYEQYF.

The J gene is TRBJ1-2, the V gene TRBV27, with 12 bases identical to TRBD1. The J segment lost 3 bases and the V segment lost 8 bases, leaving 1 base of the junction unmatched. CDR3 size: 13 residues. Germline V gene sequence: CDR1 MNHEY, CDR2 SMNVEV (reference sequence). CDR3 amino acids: CASGTGGDYGYTF. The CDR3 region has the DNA TGTGCCAGCGGGACAGGGGGCGACTATGGCTACACCTTC.

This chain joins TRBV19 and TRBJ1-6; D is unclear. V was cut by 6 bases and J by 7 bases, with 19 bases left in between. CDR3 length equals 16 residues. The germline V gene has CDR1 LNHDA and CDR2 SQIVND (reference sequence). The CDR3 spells CASSPGIRGGNSPLHF. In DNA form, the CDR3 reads TGTGCCAGTAGCCCCGGTATACGGGGTGGGAATTCACCCCTCCACTTT.

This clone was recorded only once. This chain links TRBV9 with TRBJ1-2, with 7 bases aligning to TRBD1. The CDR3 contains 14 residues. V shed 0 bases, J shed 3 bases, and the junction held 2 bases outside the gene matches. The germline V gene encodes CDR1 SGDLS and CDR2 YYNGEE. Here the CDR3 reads CASSVGTGYYGYTF. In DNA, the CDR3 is TGTGCCAGCAGCGTAGGGACAGGCTACTATGGCTACACCTTC.